The 31 T cell receptor beta chains below were found in one sample sequenced in a study of regulatory T cells in long-lasting Graves disease. As for time point: newly diagnosed GD, antithyroid drugs for less than 3 months. There was RNA extracted from PBMCs, and the TCR library was made from it. With iRepertoire HTBI primers and Arm-PCR of CDR3 regions, TCR beta libraries were built. TCRdb redid the calling of the multiplex PCR reads with MiXCR, one entry per CDR3 protein. The sample gives over 200,000 distinct CDR3 sequences, more than 15% of which show up once; 12% to 15% is in the top ten. The same sample was also studied in work on T cells in Graves' hyperthyroidism and ophthalmopathy.

The sample in question was peripheral blood mononuclear cells (PBMCs), obtained at new diagnosis, from a patient treated with antithyroid drugs. These receptors were taken from a woman in her 30s with Graves disease.

This clonotype was counted at least ten times. A read error may produce the germline difference seen at one junction end. The CDR3 protein is CASSLQSSNTEAFF. In DNA form, the CDR3 reads TGTGCCAGCAGCTTGCAGTCCAGTAACACTGAAGCTTTCTTT. The rearrangement links TRBV5-1 to TRBJ1-1; no clear D. Germline CDR1 SGHRS, CDR2 YFSETQ. The CDR3 covers 14 residues.

The sample holds a few counts of this clonotype. The chain is built from TRBV7-9 and TRBJ1-2, with D hard to call. This CDR3 has 14 residues. Germline CDR1 reads SEHNR; CDR2 reads FQNEAQ (reference sequence). The germline V and J ends were trimmed by 3 bases and 4 bases, with 12 bases remaining between them. CDR3 region: CASSLGDRGYGYTF. The CDR3 bases are TGTGCCAGCAGCTTGGGAGATCGGGGCTATGGCTACACCTTC. Full variable domain (outside the CDR3, taken from reference TRBV7-9 and TRBJ1-2): DTGVSQNPRHKITKRGQNVTFRCDPISEHNRLYWYRQTLGQGPEFLTYFQNEAQLEKSRLLSDRFSAERPKGSFSTLEIQRTEQGDSAMYLCASSLGDRGYGYTFGSGTRLTVV.

This clonotype was counted at least ten times. The chain has TRBV19 and TRBJ1-2, with D perhaps matching TRBD1 (5 bases). This CDR3 region has 12 residues. V shed 7 bases and J shed 2 bases, with 8 bases lying between them. Per germline, CDR1 LNHDA and CDR2 SQIVND (reference sequence). CDR3 amino acids: CASTRDNYGYTF. The CDR3 DNA sequence: TGTGCCAGTACTAGGGACAACTATGGCTACACCTTC.

The chain couples TRBV7-2 to TRBJ2-3; 9 bases line up with TRBD1. Losses at the gene ends were 4 bases for V and 6 bases for J; bases not matched to a gene: 14. CDR1 is SGHTA, CDR2 FQGNSA, per germline. The length of the CDR3 is 17 residues. The CDR3 region is CASSSAITGGALDTQYF. CDR3 nucleotide sequence: TGTGCCAGCAGCTCAGCCATTACAGGGGGCGCGTTGGATACGCAGTATTTT.

On this clonotype: A far larger clone is just one base off, so this is likely a read error. The chain carries TRBV20-1 and TRBJ2-3, with D perhaps matching TRBD1 (5 bases). The J call is uncertain, as TRBJ2-7 better fits the DNA end. Germline-derived CDR1 and CDR2 are DFQATT and SNEGSKA (reference sequence). The CDR3 extends over 17 amino acids. This CDR3 reads CSARDDPDSTPVCKQYF. The CDR3 DNA sequence: TGCAGTGCTAGAGACGACCCCGACAGCACCCCCGTCTGCAAGCAGTACTTC.

This clonotype was found many times. This chain joins TRBV18 and TRBJ1-2; D not resolved. The V end was cut by 0 bases, the J end by 7 bases, with 9 bases between. This CDR3 comprises 13 residues. Germline values: CDR1 KGHSH, CDR2 LQKENI. For the CDR3, the DNA is TGTGCCAGCTCACCACCGGTAGCAGCTGGCTACACCTTC. This sequence encodes CASSPPVAAGYTF.

This clonotype was found many times. This chain links TRBV20-1 with TRBJ1-5; no clear D gene. CDR1 and CDR2 (germline): DFQATT, SNEGSKA (reference sequence). CDR3 size: 12 residues. V was cut by 2 bases and J by 6 bases, with 8 bases left in between. CDR3: CSARQSGQPQHF. Written as DNA, the CDR3 is TGCAGTGCTAGACAGAGTGGTCAGCCCCAGCATTTT.

This clonotype was detected many times. This chain joins TRBV4-1 and TRBJ1-2; 8 bases line up with TRBD1. The CDR3 runs 15 residues. Per germline, CDR1 MGHRA and CDR2 YSYEKL. With 3 bases clipped from V and 4 bases from J, the junction kept 7 bases outside the gene matches. CDR3 amino acids: CASSHTPTGGYGYTF. The CDR3 DNA follows: TGCGCCAGCAGCCACACACCTACAGGGGGCTATGGCTACACCTTC.

There are many counts of this clonotype. The chain is built from TRBV6-1 and TRBJ1-5; D is unclear. Germline values: CDR1 MNHNS, CDR2 SASEGT. The CDR3 length is 14 residues. V was trimmed by 5 bases and J by 3 bases, leaving 11 bases between them. DNA of the CDR3: TGTGCCAGCAGTAAAACAGCGATCAATCAGCCCCAGCATTTT. This sequence encodes CASSKTAINQPQHF.

Notes on this clonotype: Given a much more abundant clone one base away, this may be a read error. The chain is built from TRBV2 and TRBJ1-5; perhaps TRBD1 as D (5 bases). Trimming stripped 4 bases from V and 0 bases from J, with 13 bases between. Germline V gives CDR1 SNHLY, CDR2 FYNNEI. The CDR3 loop spans 16 amino acids. The CDR3 here is CASSVGGFGSNQPQHF. In DNA, the CDR3 is TGTGCCAGCAGTGTGGGGGGGTTTGGTAGCAATCAGCCCCAGCATTTT.

This clonotype came up many times. V and J are TRBV7-9 and TRBJ1-2; 7 bases fit TRBD1. Germline V gives CDR1 SEHNR, CDR2 FQNEAQ (reference sequence). This CDR3 is 12 amino acids long. The V and J ends lost 1 base and 12 bases, in that order; junction bases with no gene match: 5. In DNA, the CDR3 is TGTGCCAGCAGCTTAGGGGCAGGGGGACACACCTTC. As protein: CASSLGAGGHTF.

This sequence joins TRBV5-1 and TRBJ2-7, with D unclear. V lost 0 bases and J 4 bases, leaving 8 bases between the germline ends. The germline CDR1 and CDR2 sequences are SGHRS and YFSETQ. The CDR3 runs to 13 residues. CDR3 nucleotide sequence: TGCGCCAGCAGCTTGGAGGCAGCTTACGAGCAGTACTTC. As protein: CASSLEAAYEQYF.

The sample holds many counts of this clonotype. The chain couples TRBV5-1 to TRBJ1-3; a possible D gene is TRBD1 (5 bases). The CDR3 totals 16 residues. Germline assignment: CDR1 SGHRS and CDR2 YFSETQ. V shed 2 bases and J shed 0 bases, with 12 bases lying between them. The CDR3 region is CASSFTGTSSGNTIYF. The CDR3 nucleotides read TGCGCCAGCAGCTTCACGGGGACGAGCTCTGGAAACACCATATATTTT. Looking up the rest from reference TRBV5-1 and TRBJ1-3 gives the full variable domain: KAGVTQTPRYLIKTRGQQVTLSCSPISGHRSVSWYQQTPGQGLQFLFEYFSETQRNKGNFPGRFSGRQFSNSRSEMNVSTLELGDSALYLCASSFTGTSSGNTIYFGEGSWLTVV.

This clonotype has ten or more counts. V and J are TRBV7-8 and TRBJ1-6, with D perhaps TRBD1 (6 bases). CDR1 and CDR2 (germline): SGHVS, FQNEAQ. This CDR3 spans 14 amino acids. The ends were cut back, 1 base at V and 10 bases at J, with 11 bases in the middle. CDR3 in DNA: TGTGCCAGCAGCTTAGATAGTAGGGGGTCACCCCTCCACTTT. This gives the protein CASSLDSRGSPLHF.

This clonotype was counted only a few times. V usage is TRBV19 and J usage is TRBJ1-2; D not resolved. Germline V gene lookup returns CDR1 LNHDA and CDR2 SQIVND (reference sequence). This CDR3 is built from 11 residues. Trimming took off 6 bases at V and 4 bases at J, with 6 bases between the two ends. CDR3 loop: CASRGSYGYTF. In DNA, the CDR3 is TGTGCCAGTAGGGGGTCCTATGGCTACACCTTC.

This clonotype was seen at least ten times. The chain combines TRBV20-1 with TRBJ2-1; D is possibly TRBD1 (7 bases). V lost 8 bases, J lost 3 bases, and 17 bases lay in between. The germline CDR1 and CDR2 sequences are DFQATT and SNEGSKA (reference sequence). The CDR3 totals 14 residues. The CDR3 sequence is CSMVQGTLYNEQFF. CDR3 DNA sequence: TGCAGTATGGTACAGGGGACTCTCTACAATGAGCAGTTCTTC.

This clonotype came up many times. This chain joins TRBV29-1 and TRBJ2-1; a weak D match, TRBD1 (5 bases). The germline V gene has CDR1 SQVTM and CDR2 ANQGSEA. This CDR3 is built from 15 residues. Trimming shortened V by 3 bases and J by 0 bases, and 12 bases separated the two germline ends. The CDR3 nucleotides are TGCAGCGTTGATGGACAACGGAGCTCCTACAATGAGCAGTTCTTC. Translated: CSVDGQRSSYNEQFF.

This clonotype was counted a few times. The chain combines TRBV19 with TRBJ1-2, with D possibly TRBD1 on 5 matching bases. V lost 7 bases, J lost 0 bases, and 15 bases lay in between. In germline, CDR1 is LNHDA, CDR2 SQIVND (reference sequence). This CDR3 region has 15 residues. The CDR3 sequence: CASIRGAGPNYGYTF. The DNA of the CDR3 is TGTGCCAGTATCAGAGGGGCAGGCCCTAACTATGGCTACACCTTC.

This clonotype has ten or more counts. The CDR3, as DNA: TGTGCCAGCAGCGCAGGGGGGGAAAAACTGTTTTTT. Translation gives CASSAGGEKLFF. The genes are TRBV9 and TRBJ1-4; 7 bases are a match to TRBD1. The CDR3 totals 12 residues. CDR1 is SGDLS and CDR2 is YYNGEE in the germline V gene. V was clipped by 3 bases and J by 8 bases; unmatched bases: 1.

This clonotype appeared many times. V is TRBV5-4 and J is TRBJ2-1; tentative D call: TRBD1 (6 bases). The CDR3 consists of 13 residues. CDR1 is SGHNT, CDR2 YYREEE, per germline (reference sequence). V was pared by 5 bases and J by 8 bases, with 14 bases between. CDR3 sequence (DNA): TGTGCCAGCAGGTGGGGACAATCCGATGAGCAGTTCTTC. It specifies CASRWGQSDEQFF.

This clonotype was counted ten times or more. V gene TRBV20-1 combines with J gene TRBJ2-1; 14 nucleotides align to TRBD2. CDR1 is DFQATT, CDR2 SNEGSKA, per germline (reference sequence). The CDR3 covers 14 residues. The ends lost 6 bases at V and 7 bases at J; junction bases unmatched: 5. Here the CDR3 reads CSAPGLAGENEQFF. CDR3 sequence (DNA): TGCAGTGCCCCGGGACTAGCGGGGGAGAATGAGCAGTTCTTC.

There are many counts of this clonotype. V is TRBV20-1 and J is TRBJ1-2, with D possibly being TRBD1 (6 bases). This CDR3 is 12 amino acids long. Trimming shortened V by 5 bases and J by 8 bases, and 15 bases separated the two germline ends. The germline V gene encodes CDR1 DFQATT and CDR2 SNEGSKA (reference sequence). CDR3 coding DNA: TGCAGTGCTGCGACAGGCCCGGAGGGCTACACCTTC. It is translated as CSAATGPEGYTF.

This clonotype was seen repeatedly, ten times or more. The chain couples TRBV29-1 to TRBJ2-7; TRBD2 matches at 7 bases. Germline CDR1 reads SQVTM; CDR2 reads ANQGSEA. The V gene end was trimmed by 3 bases and the J gene end by 2 bases; junction bases not matched to a gene: 4. The CDR3 covers 13 residues. CDR3 sequence: CSVETSSTYEQYF. CDR3 nucleotides: TGCAGCGTTGAGACTAGCTCAACCTACGAGCAGTACTTC.

The sample holds many counts of this clonotype. One end of the junction does not line up with germline, which may come from a read error. The chain uses TRBV5-1 and TRBJ2-1, with 8 nucleotides matching TRBD2. This CDR3 comprises 15 residues. Per germline, CDR1 SGHRS and CDR2 YFSETQ. CDR3 coding DNA: TGTGCCAGCAGCTTGGAGCGGGGGTGGTACAATGAGCAGTTCTTC. Its protein product is CASSLERGWYNEQFF. Supplemented by reference TRBV5-1 and TRBJ2-1, the full variable domain reads KAGVTQTPRYLIKTRGQQVTLSCSPISGHRSVSWYQQTPGQGLQFLFEYFSETQRNKGNFPGRFSGRQFSNSRSEMNVSTLELGDSALYLCASSLERGWYNEQFFGPGTRLTVL.

The genes are TRBV19 and TRBJ2-3; D gene ambiguous. CDR1 is LNHDA, CDR2 SQIVND, per germline (reference sequence). This CDR3 has 13 residues. V was shortened by 6 bases and J by 5 bases, with 12 bases between the two germline ends. CDR3 coding DNA: TGTGCCAGTAGAGACCGGAGTGTAGATACGCAGTATTTT. Translating gives CASRDRSVDTQYF.

The table lists this clonotype with many counts. This chain uses TRBV4-2 with TRBJ2-7; weak D call: TRBD1 (5 bases). Trimming removed 6 bases from V and 6 bases from J, with 9 bases in between. The CDR3 is 11 residues long. Germline values: CDR1 LGHNA, CDR2 YNFKEQ. Here the CDR3 DNA reads TGTGCCAGCAGTGGACACCTCGAGCAGTACTTC. Translation: CASSGHLEQYF.

This clonotype was counted at least ten times. The chain combines TRBV10-3 with TRBJ1-2; 8 nucleotides agree with TRBD1. CDR3 size: 14 residues. Germline V CDR1 and CDR2: ENHRY, SYGVKD. With 6 bases clipped from V and 4 bases from J, the junction kept 7 bases outside the gene matches. The CDR3 DNA reads TGTGCCATCAGCGGGACAGGAAGGGGCTATGGCTACACCTTC. Translating gives CAISGTGRGYGYTF.

To note about this clonotype: This clone may be a read error of a much larger clone one base away. The rearrangement joins TRBV11-2 to TRBJ2-6; a weak D match, TRBD1 (5 bases). The CDR3 sequence is 17 residues long. Looked up from germline, CDR1 is SGHAT and CDR2 is FQNNGV. The CDR3 is CASNLPRRNSGANVPTF. The CDR3 DNA reads as TGTGCCAGCAACCTCCCCCGCAGGAACTCTGGGGCCAACGTCCCGACTTTC.

There are a few counts of this clonotype. Germline and junction disagree at one end, which may indicate a read error. The chain couples TRBV7-9 to TRBJ1-1; TRBD1 is a possible D gene (6 bases). This CDR3 region has 17 residues. Germline V gives CDR1 SEHNR, CDR2 FQNEAQ (reference sequence). This CDR3 reads CASSRAGTRGPNTEAFF. CDR3 bases: TGTGCCAGCAGCCGTGCCGGGACAAGGGGACCAAACACTGAAGCCTTCTTT.

Concerning this clonotype itself: Only one base separates this from a far larger clonotype, so it likely reflects a read error. This rearrangement joins TRBV20-1 to TRBJ2-1; D is unclear. Per germline, CDR1 DFQATT and CDR2 SNEGSKA (reference sequence). The length of the CDR3 is 14 residues. V lost 6 bases, J lost 10 bases, and 22 bases lay in between. CDR3 residues: CSALHVSVSYEQFF. CDR3 bases: TGCAGTGCCCTTCATGTGTCAGTCTCCTACGAGCAGTTCTTC.

This clonotype was detected many times. The rearrangement uses TRBV29-1 and TRBJ1-2; the D is unclear. The V end lost 0 bases, the J end lost 5 bases, and 7 bases lay between the germline ends. CDR1 is SQVTM and CDR2 is ANQGSEA in the germline V gene. The CDR3 covers 12 residues. Written as DNA, the CDR3 is TGCAGCGTTGAAGATCTGCGGTATGGCTACACCTTC. This translates into CSVEDLRYGYTF.